The clone carrying this TCR beta chain was counted many times. The data originate from a study of spatial heterogeneity in lung cancer. V gave up 2 bases and J gave up 1 base; unmatched junction bases: 14. The CDR3 is made up of 19 amino acids. Germline CDR1 and CDR2: SGHTA and FQGTGA. TCRdb re-called the 5' RACE reads with MiXCR, one entry per CDR3 protein. The sample gives 8,500 to 14,000 distinct CDR3 sequences, over 9% of which show up once; less than 45% is in the top ten. Time point given: blood at routine non-recurrence follow-up after resection. Material: PBMCs, obtained at follow-up. The source of this sequence is a female donor with early-stage non-small cell lung cancer. This chain joins TRBV7-3 and TRBJ2-3; 8 bases align to TRBD2. The CDR3 DNA reads as TGTGCCAGCAGCTTAGTTCGCAGCGGGAGTGGGGAAGGCACAGATACGCAGTATTTT. Protein: CASSLVRSGSGEGTDTQYF. Full variable domain (remainder filled in from reference TRBV7-3 and TRBJ2-3): GAGVSQTPSNKVTEKGKYVELRCDPISGHTALYWYRQSLGQGPEFLIYFQGTGAADDSGLPNDRFFAVRPEGSVSTLKIQRTERGDSAVYLCASSLVRSGSGEGTDTQYFGPGTRLTVL.